This T cell receptor (beta chain) was captured in a study of blood T cell repertoires in COVID-19. Study-level background: Material from acute and convalescent COVID-19 was sourced from the United States, Italy and Spain.

Per the original methods: Counts of nucleated cells, estimated from reference gene primer amplification, were obtained. TCRdb keeps only in-frame clones here, not all; method: immunoSEQ multiplex PCR. The DNA gave D and trimming, while V, J and clone size come from that table. The sample holds about 36,000 clones, just under 80% seen once. The CDR3 length is 13 residues. The chain recombines TRBV21-1 with TRBJ2-1; the table's D call TRBD1 went unverified against the DNA. TRBV21-1 is described as a pseudogene. The sequenced sample consisted of peripheral blood. The sequence was collected from a man in his 60s with acute or convalescent COVID-19. In nucleotides, the CDR3 is TGTGCCAGCAGCAGGCAGGGTATACATGAGCAGTTCTTC. Its translation is CASSRQGIHEQFF.